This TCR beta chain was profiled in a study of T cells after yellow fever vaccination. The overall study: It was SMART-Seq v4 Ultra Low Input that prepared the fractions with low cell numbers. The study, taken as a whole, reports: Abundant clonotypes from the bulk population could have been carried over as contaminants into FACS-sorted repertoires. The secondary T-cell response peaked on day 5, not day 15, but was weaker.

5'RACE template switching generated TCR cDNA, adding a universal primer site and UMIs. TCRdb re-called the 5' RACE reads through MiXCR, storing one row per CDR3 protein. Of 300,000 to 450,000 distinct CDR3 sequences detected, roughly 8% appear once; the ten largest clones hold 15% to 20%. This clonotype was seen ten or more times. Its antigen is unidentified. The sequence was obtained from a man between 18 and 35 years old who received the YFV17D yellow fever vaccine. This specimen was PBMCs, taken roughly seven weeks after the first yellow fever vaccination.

The DNA of the CDR3 is TGTGCCAGCAGCACTTTTCCAGAAGGGACTGAAGCTTTCTTT. Translated: CASSTFPEGTEAFF. The V gene is TRBV11-2, the J gene TRBJ1-1; D remains ambiguous. The CDR3 is made up of 14 amino acids. Germline V gene sequence: CDR1 SGHAT, CDR2 FQNNGV. V was pared by 5 bases and J by 5 bases, with 15 bases between.